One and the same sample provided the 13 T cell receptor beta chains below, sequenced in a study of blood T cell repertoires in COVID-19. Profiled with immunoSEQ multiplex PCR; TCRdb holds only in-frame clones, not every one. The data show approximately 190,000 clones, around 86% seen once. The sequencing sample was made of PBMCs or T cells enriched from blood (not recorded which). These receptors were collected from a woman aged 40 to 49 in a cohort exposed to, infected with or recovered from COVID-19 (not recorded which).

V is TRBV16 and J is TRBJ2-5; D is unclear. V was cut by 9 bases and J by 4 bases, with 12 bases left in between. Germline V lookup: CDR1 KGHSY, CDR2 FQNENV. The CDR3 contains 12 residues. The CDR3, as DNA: TGTGCCAGACTTCCCCGAGTAGAGACCCAGTACTTC. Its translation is CARLPRVETQYF.

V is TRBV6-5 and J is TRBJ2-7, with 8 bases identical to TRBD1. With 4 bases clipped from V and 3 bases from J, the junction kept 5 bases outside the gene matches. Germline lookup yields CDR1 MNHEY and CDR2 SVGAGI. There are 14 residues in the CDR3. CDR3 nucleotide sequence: TGTGCCAGCAGTTTGGACAGGGCTCGCTACGAGCAGTACTTC. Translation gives CASSLDRARYEQYF.

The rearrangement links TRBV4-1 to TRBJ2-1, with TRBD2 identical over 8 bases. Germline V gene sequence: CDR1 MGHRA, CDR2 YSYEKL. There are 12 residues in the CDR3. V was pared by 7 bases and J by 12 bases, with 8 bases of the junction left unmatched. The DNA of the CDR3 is TGCGCCAGCACGGGGGGGGAAAGTCGGCAGTTCTTC. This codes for CASTGGESRQFF.

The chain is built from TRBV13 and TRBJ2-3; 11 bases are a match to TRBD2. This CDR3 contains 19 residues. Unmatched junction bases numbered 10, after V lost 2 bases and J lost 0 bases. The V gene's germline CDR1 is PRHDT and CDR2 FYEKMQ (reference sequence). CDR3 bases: TGTGCCAGCAGCTTATCGGCACTAGCGGGAGCAGGCAGCACAGATACGCAGTATTTT. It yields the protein CASSLSALAGAGSTDTQYF.

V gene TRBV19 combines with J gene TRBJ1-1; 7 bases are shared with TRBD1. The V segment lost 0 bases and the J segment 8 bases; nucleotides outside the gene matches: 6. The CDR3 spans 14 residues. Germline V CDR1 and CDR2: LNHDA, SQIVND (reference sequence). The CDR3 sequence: CASSIDRDREEAFF. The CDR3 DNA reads TGTGCCAGTAGTATAGATCGAGACAGGGAGGAAGCTTTCTTT.

DNA for the CDR3: TGTGCCAGCAGCTTAGATAACTACAGGGGCTATTCACCCCTCCACTTT. This translates into CASSLDNYRGYSPLHF. The chain joins TRBV11-3 to TRBJ1-6; 7 bases are shared with TRBD1. This CDR3 has 16 residues. Trimming at V came to 0 bases and at J to 8 bases, leaving 7 bases not matched to a gene. Germline V gene lookup returns CDR1 SGHNT and CDR2 YENEEA.

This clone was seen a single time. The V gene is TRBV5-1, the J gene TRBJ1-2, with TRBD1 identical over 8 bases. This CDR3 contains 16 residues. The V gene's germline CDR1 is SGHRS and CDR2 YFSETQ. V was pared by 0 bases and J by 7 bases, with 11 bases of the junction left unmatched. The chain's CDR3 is CASSLARQGAGTGYTF. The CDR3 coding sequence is TGCGCCAGCAGCTTGGCGCGGCAGGGGGCAGGAACTGGCTACACCTTC.

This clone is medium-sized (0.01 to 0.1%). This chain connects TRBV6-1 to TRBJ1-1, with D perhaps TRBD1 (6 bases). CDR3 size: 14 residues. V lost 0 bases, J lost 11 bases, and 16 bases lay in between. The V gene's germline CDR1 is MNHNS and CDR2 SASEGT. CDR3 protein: CASSEAVGTGRAFF. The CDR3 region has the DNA TGTGCCAGCAGTGAAGCGGTAGGAACAGGGCGGGCTTTCTTT.

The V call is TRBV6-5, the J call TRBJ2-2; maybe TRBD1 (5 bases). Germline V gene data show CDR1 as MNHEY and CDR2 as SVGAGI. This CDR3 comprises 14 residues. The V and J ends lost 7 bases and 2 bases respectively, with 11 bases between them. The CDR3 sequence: CASIRTPNTGELFF. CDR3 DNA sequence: TGTGCCAGCATAAGGACACCAAACACCGGGGAGCTGTTTTTT.

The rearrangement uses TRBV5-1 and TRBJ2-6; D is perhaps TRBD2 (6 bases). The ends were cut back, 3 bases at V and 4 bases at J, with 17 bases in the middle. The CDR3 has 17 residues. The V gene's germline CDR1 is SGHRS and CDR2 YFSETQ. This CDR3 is CASSWDFKSEGANVLTF. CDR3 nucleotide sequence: TGCGCCAGCAGCTGGGACTTCAAGAGTGAGGGGGCCAACGTCCTGACTTTC.

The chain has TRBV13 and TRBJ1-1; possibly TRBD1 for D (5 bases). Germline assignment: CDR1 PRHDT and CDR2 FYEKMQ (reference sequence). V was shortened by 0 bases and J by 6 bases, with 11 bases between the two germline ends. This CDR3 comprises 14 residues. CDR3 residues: CASSLGQGGAEAFF. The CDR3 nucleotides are TGTGCCAGCAGCTTAGGCCAGGGTGGGGCTGAAGCTTTCTTT.

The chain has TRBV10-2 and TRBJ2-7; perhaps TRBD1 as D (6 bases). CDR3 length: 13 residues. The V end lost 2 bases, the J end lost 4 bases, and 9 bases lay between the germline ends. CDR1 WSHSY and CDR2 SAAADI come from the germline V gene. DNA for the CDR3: TGCGCCAGCAGTGAGCCAGGGGAGTACGAGCAGTACTTC. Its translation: CASSEPGEYEQYF.

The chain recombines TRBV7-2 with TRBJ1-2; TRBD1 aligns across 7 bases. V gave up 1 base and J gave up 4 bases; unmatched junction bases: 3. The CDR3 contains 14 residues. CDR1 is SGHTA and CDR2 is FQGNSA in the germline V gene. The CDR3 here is CASSLEGTVYGYTF. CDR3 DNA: TGTGCCAGCAGCTTAGAAGGGACAGTCTATGGCTACACCTTC.